These T cell receptor beta chains were read from a single sample in a study of blood T cell repertoires in COVID-19. Libraries were prepared by immunoSEQ multiplex PCR; TCRdb keeps only in-frame clonotypes and omits some of them. This sample has about 240,000 clones, with roughly 80% found just once. Sequenced input: peripheral blood. The receptors shown here come from a young woman with acute or convalescent COVID-19. CDR3s include the opening cysteine and the closing phenylalanine or tryptophan. Fields, in order: D gene, V gene, clone size, J gene, CDR3 DNA, CDR3 protein. The D gene is left open where the match is weak. Expanded clones are given a class, and other clones once, few, many or no size at all.

D: -
V: TRBV2
size: -
J: TRBJ1-5
DNA: TGTGCCAGCAGTGAAGGTAGCTTCAATCAGCCCCAGCATTTT
CDR3: CASSEGSFNQPQHF

D: TRBD1
V: TRBV27
size: -
J: TRBJ2-7
DNA: TGTGCCAGCAGTTTCGGGACAGGGGGCTTAAGCGAGCAGTACTTC
CDR3: CASSFGTGGLSEQYF

D: -
V: TRBV6-2/TRBV6-3
size: -
J: TRBJ2-1
DNA: TGTGCCAGCAGTTACCCCCATAGCGCAATTTTTGGCAATGAGCAGTTCTTC
CDR3: CASSYPHSAIFGNEQFF

D: -
V: TRBV6-2/TRBV6-3
size: -
J: TRBJ2-1
DNA: TGTGCCAGCAGTTCCCCACAGCGGACCCTCAATGAGCAGTTCTTC
CDR3: CASSSPQRTLNEQFF

D: TRBD1
V: TRBV11-2
size: -
J: TRBJ2-1
DNA: TGTGCCAGCAGTCCCAACAGGGGGGTGTACAATGAGCAGTTCTTC
CDR3: CASSPNRGVYNEQFF

D: TRBD1
V: TRBV25-1
size: -
J: TRBJ1-2
DNA: TGTGCCAGCAGTGAAGAAAAGGGACAGACTAACTATGGCTACACCTTC
CDR3: CASSEEKGQTNYGYTF

D: TRBD1
V: TRBV2
size: -
J: TRBJ1-6
DNA: TGTGCCAGCAGCACACAGGGGGTCAATTCACCCCTCCACTTT
CDR3: CASSTQGVNSPLHF

D: TRBD2
V: TRBV28
size: -
J: TRBJ2-1
DNA: TGTGCCAGCAGCCTCGGACTAGCGGCCTACAATGAGCAGTTCTTC
CDR3: CASSLGLAAYNEQFF

D: -
V: TRBV10-2
size: -
J: TRBJ2-1
DNA: TGCGCCAGCAGTGAATTACGGGAGCAGTTCTTC
CDR3: CASSELREQFF

D: -
V: TRBV4-3
size: few
J: TRBJ1-2
DNA: TGCGCCAGCAGCCAAGATGAAACAGGGCTCTATGGCTACACCTTC
CDR3: CASSQDETGLYGYTF

D: -
V: TRBV15
size: once
J: TRBJ1-2
DNA: TGTGCCACCAGCAGAGATAGGGGCAGGTATTTACCAAACTATGGCTACACCTTC
CDR3: CATSRDRGRYLPNYGYTF

D: TRBD2
V: TRBV24-1
size: -
J: TRBJ2-1
DNA: TGTGCCACCGGGGGAACTAGCGGGGCCTCAGGGATAGGGGAGCAGTTCTTC
CDR3: CATGGTSGASGIGEQFF

D: TRBD2
V: TRBV4-3
size: -
J: TRBJ2-7
DNA: TGCGCCAGCAGCCAGGAGATCGGCGGGACTAGCGGAGTCTCCTACGAGCAGTACTTC
CDR3: CASSQEIGGTSGVSYEQYF

D: -
V: TRBV6-4
size: -
J: TRBJ2-3
DNA: TGTGCCAGCAGTGAAACTTTATCCACAGATACGCAGTATTTT
CDR3: CASSETLSTDTQYF

D: TRBD1
V: TRBV7-2
size: -
J: TRBJ2-7
DNA: TGTGCCAGCAGCTTAATGACAGGGCGGAACGAGCAGTACTTC
CDR3: CASSLMTGRNEQYF

D: -
V: TRBV5-4
size: -
J: TRBJ2-3
DNA: TGTGCCAGCAGCCCGGGGGGCACAGATACGCAGTATTTT
CDR3: CASSPGGTDTQYF

D: -
V: TRBV27
size: -
J: TRBJ2-7
DNA: TGTGCCAGCAGTTTCGGGCTAGCTTCCTACGAGCAGTACTTC
CDR3: CASSFGLASYEQYF

D: -
V: TRBV6-4
size: -
J: TRBJ2-2
DNA: TGTGCCAGCAGTACCTCCCCTTCGGGAGCCGACACCGGGGAGCTGTTTTTT
CDR3: CASSTSPSGADTGELFF

D: -
V: TRBV3-1/TRBV3-2
size: -
J: TRBJ1-2
DNA: TGTGCCAGCAGCCAAGCCGAGGTTGGCTACACCTTC
CDR3: CASSQAEVGYTF

D: TRBD1
V: TRBV12-5
size: -
J: TRBJ1-3
DNA: TGTGCTAGTGGGCTACCGGGACAGAAAGGAAACACCATATATTTT
CDR3: CASGLPGQKGNTIYF

D: TRBD1
V: TRBV7-2
size: -
J: TRBJ2-7
DNA: TGTGCCAGCAGCACCCACGGGACAGGGTCCTACGAGCAGTACTTC
CDR3: CASSTHGTGSYEQYF

D: TRBD1
V: TRBV5-5
size: -
J: TRBJ1-4
DNA: TGTGCCAGCAGCCCGGACAGGGGCCATAATGAAAAACTGTTTTTT
CDR3: CASSPDRGHNEKLFF

D: TRBD2
V: TRBV12-3/TRBV12-4
size: -
J: TRBJ2-1
DNA: TGTGCCAGCCGTGGCGGGGGGGCCTTGGGGCAGTTCTTC
CDR3: CASRGGGALGQFF

D: TRBD2
V: TRBV3-1/TRBV3-2
size: -
J: TRBJ2-1
DNA: TGTGCCAGCAGCCAAGTCCTAGCGGCCACGAGGGGCAATGAGCAGTTCTTC
CDR3: CASSQVLAATRGNEQFF

D: -
V: TRBV5-1
size: -
J: TRBJ1-1
DNA: TGCGCCAGCAGCCTACTCGCCCACGCGAGCACTGAAGCTTTCTTT
CDR3: CASSLLAHASTEAFF

D: TRBD1
V: TRBV27
size: -
J: TRBJ1-3
DNA: TGTGCCAGCAGTTCCGGACAGGGGGTGCTCTCTGGAAACACCATATATTTT
CDR3: CASSSGQGVLSGNTIYF

D: -
V: TRBV7-8
size: -
J: TRBJ1-2
DNA: TGTGCCAGCAGCGCAGAGAATCAGGGTTATGGCTACACCTTC
CDR3: CASSAENQGYGYTF

D: TRBD1
V: TRBV27
size: -
J: TRBJ1-2
DNA: TGTGCCAGCAGTTTAGATAACAGGGGCGGGTACTATGGCTACACCTTC
CDR3: CASSLDNRGGYYGYTF

D: TRBD2
V: TRBV15
size: many
J: TRBJ2-1
DNA: TGTGCCACCAGCAGCACTAGCGGGAGGGCCGTCAATGAGCAGTTCTTC
CDR3: CATSSTSGRAVNEQFF

D: -
V: TRBV10-1
size: -
J: TRBJ2-1
DNA: TGCGCCAGCAGTGAGGCGGGGCGGGACAATGAGCAGTTCTTC
CDR3: CASSEAGRDNEQFF

D: TRBD1
V: TRBV27
size: -
J: TRBJ2-7
DNA: TGTGCCAGCAGTTCTATAGGACAGGGGGCGTATGAGCAGTACTTC
CDR3: CASSSIGQGAYEQYF

D: -
V: TRBV11-2
size: -
J: TRBJ2-2
DNA: TGTGCCAGCAGCTTGGACTTTAACACCGGGGAGCTGTTTTTT
CDR3: CASSLDFNTGELFF

D: TRBD2
V: TRBV28
size: -
J: TRBJ2-5
DNA: TGTGCCAGCAGTCCCGGGACTAGCGGGAGGGCGGTGTATCAAGAGACCCAGTACTTC
CDR3: CASSPGTSGRAVYQETQYF

D: -
V: TRBV11-2
size: -
J: TRBJ2-7
DNA: TGTGCCAGCAGCTTAGTGCAGGGGCCCGGCGACGAGCAGTACTTC
CDR3: CASSLVQGPGDEQYF

D: TRBD1
V: TRBV14
size: once
J: TRBJ1-1
DNA: TGTGCCAGCAGCCCCAGGGGGCTGACTGAAGCTTTCTTT
CDR3: CASSPRGLTEAFF

D: -
V: TRBV28
size: few
J: TRBJ1-3
DNA: TGTGCCAGCAGGGAAGGACAGTTTTTCTCTGGAAACACCATATATTTT
CDR3: CASREGQFFSGNTIYF

D: -
V: TRBV19
size: once
J: TRBJ2-7
DNA: TGTGCCAGTAGTGCTCCCTTACGACTAGACATTGGGGACGAGCAGTACTTC
CDR3: CASSAPLRLDIGDEQYF

D: -
V: TRBV2
size: -
J: TRBJ1-2
DNA: TGTGCCAGCGAATACTACTATGGCTACACCTTC
CDR3: CASEYYYGYTF

D: -
V: TRBV5-1
size: -
J: TRBJ1-1
DNA: TGCGCCAGCAGCTTGGCAGGGCGGTTGAACACTGAAGCTTTCTTT
CDR3: CASSLAGRLNTEAFF

D: -
V: TRBV27
size: -
J: TRBJ2-3
DNA: TGTGCCAGCAGTTTAATAGTGGGCACAGATACGCAGTATTTT
CDR3: CASSLIVGTDTQYF

D: -
V: TRBV6-2/TRBV6-3
size: -
J: TRBJ1-6
DNA: TGTGCCAGCAGCTGGACACAGGCCGTTAATTCACCCCTCCACTTT
CDR3: CASSWTQAVNSPLHF

D: TRBD2
V: TRBV5-1
size: -
J: TRBJ2-1
DNA: TGCGCCAGCAGCCAAGGACTAGCGGGAGGGGAGCAGTTCTTC
CDR3: CASSQGLAGGEQFF

D: TRBD2
V: TRBV5-1
size: -
J: TRBJ2-3
DNA: TGCGCCAGCAGCTCCACGGGACTAGCGGGGTTCACAGATACGCAGTATTTT
CDR3: CASSSTGLAGFTDTQYF

D: TRBD1
V: TRBV24-1
size: -
J: TRBJ1-2
DNA: TGTGCCACCAGTGAGGATGGACAGGGGAATGGCTACACCTTC
CDR3: CATSEDGQGNGYTF

D: -
V: TRBV5-6
size: -
J: TRBJ2-2
DNA: TGTGCCAGCAGCTCGAGACAAAGAAGGACCGGGGAGCTGTTTTTT
CDR3: CASSSRQRRTGELFF